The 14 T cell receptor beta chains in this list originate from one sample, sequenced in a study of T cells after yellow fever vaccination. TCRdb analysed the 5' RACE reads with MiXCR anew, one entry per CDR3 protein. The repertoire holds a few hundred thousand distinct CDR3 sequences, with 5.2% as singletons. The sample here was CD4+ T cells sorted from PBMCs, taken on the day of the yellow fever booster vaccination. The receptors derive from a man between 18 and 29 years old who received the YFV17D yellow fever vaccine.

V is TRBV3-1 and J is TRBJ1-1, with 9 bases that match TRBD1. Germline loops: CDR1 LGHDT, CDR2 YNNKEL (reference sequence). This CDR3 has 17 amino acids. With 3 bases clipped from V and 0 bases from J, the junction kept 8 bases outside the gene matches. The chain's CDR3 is CASSHVPGQGLNTEAFF. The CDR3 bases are TGTGCCAGCAGCCACGTCCCGGGACAGGGATTGAACACTGAAGCTTTCTTT.

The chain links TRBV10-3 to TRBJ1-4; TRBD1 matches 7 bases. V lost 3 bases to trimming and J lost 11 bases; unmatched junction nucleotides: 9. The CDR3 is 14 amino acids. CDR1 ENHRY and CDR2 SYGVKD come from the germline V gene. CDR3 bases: TGTGCCATCAGTGACTCGGACAGGCAAGGGAAACTGTTTTTT. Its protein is CAISDSDRQGKLFF.

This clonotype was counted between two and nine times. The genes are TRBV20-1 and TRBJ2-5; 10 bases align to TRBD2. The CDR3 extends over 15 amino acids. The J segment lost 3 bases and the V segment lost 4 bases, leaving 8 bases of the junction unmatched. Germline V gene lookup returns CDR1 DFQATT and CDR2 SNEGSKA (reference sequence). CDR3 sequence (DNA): TGCAGTGCTAAGCCGGGACTAGCGCGGAAAGAGACCCAGTACTTC. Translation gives CSAKPGLARKETQYF.

Here the CDR3 DNA reads TGCGCCAGCAGCTTGGGTCAGGGCAATGAAGCTTTCTTT. Encoded protein: CASSLGQGNEAFF. The rearrangement uses TRBV5-1 and TRBJ1-1; the D gene is possibly TRBD1 (5 bases). The V end lost 0 bases, the J end lost 7 bases, and 10 bases lay between the germline ends. The CDR3 consists of 13 residues. From germline, CDR1 is SGHRS and CDR2 YFSETQ.

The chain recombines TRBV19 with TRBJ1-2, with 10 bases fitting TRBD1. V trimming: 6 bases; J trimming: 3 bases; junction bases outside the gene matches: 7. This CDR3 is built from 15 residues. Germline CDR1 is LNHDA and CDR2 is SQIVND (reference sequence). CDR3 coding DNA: TGTGCCAGTAGCGACCCCGGGACAGGGGACTATGGCTACACCTTC. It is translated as CASSDPGTGDYGYTF.

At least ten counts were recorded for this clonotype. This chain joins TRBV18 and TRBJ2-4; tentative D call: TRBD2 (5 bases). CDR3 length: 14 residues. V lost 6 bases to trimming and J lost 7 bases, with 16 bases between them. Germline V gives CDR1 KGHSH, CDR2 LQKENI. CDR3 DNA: TGTGCCAGCTCCCCTATCGCGGGTATGAACATTCAGTACTTC. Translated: CASSPIAGMNIQYF.

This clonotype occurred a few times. DNA for the CDR3: TGCAGTGCTAGGAGCCCCGGCGTTTCTAACTATGGCTACACCTTC. Protein: CSARSPGVSNYGYTF. The chain recombines TRBV20-1 with TRBJ1-2; D is unresolved. CDR1 is DFQATT and CDR2 is SNEGSKA in the germline V gene (reference sequence). V was clipped by 3 bases and J by 0 bases, with 14 bases between them. The CDR3 is 15 amino acids.

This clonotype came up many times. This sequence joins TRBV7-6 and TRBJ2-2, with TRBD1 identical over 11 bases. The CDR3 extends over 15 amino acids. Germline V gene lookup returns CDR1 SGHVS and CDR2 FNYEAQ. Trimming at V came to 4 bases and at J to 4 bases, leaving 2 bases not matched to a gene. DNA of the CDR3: TGTGCCAGCAGCTCGGGACAGGGGGGCACCGGGGAGCTGTTTTTT. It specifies CASSSGQGGTGELFF.

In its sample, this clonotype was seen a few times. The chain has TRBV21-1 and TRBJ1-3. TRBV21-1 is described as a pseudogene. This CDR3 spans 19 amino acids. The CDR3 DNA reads TGTGCCAGCGAGAAGGGCCCTCGAAAAACCCCGACTCTCGGAAACACCATATATTTT. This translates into CASEKGPRKTPTLGNTIYF.

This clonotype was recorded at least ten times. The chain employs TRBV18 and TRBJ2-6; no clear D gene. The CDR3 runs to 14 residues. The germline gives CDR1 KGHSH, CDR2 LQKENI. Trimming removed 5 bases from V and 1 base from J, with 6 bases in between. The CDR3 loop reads CASSWISGANVLTF. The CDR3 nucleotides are TGTGCCAGCTCATGGATTTCTGGGGCCAACGTCCTGACTTTC.

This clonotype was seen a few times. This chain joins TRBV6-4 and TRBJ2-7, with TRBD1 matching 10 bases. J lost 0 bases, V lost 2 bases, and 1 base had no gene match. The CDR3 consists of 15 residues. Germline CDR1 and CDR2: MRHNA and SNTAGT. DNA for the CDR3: TGTGCCAGCAGTGACGGGACAGGGGTCTCCTACGAGCAGTACGTC. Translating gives CASSDGTGVSYEQYV.

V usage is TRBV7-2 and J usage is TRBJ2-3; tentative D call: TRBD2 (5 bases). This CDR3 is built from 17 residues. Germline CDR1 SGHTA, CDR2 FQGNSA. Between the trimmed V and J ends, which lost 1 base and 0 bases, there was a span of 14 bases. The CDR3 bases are TGTGCCAGCAGCTTAGTTCTGGCGGGTGCTAGCACAGATACGCAGTATTTT. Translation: CASSLVLAGASTDTQYF.

As DNA, the CDR3 is TGTGCCAGCGATCGAAGGTCCAATCTTAATCAGCCCCAGCATTTT. Its translation is CASDRRSNLNQPQHF. The gene calls are TRBV2 and TRBJ1-5; D ambiguous. This CDR3 comprises 15 residues. Germline CDR1 SNHLY, CDR2 FYNNEI. The ends were cut back, 8 bases at V and 4 bases at J, with 18 bases in the middle.

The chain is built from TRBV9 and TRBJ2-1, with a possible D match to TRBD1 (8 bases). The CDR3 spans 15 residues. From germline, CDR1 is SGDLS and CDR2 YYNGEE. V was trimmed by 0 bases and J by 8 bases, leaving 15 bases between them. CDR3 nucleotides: TGTGCCAGCAGCGTAGTCGGACAGGGAGGGTATGAGCAGTTCTTC. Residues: CASSVVGQGGYEQFF.